This record covers a single T cell receptor beta chain. The data were obtained in a study of tumor-infiltrating lymphocytes in oesophageal squamous cell carcinoma. Using its own MiXCR run on the PCR reads, TCRdb lists one record per CDR3 protein. The sample carries 15,000 to 20,000 distinct CDR3 sequences, over 40% recorded once. V dropped 4 bases and J dropped 0 bases, with 9 bases sitting between them. CDR3 length: 15 amino acids. Germline V gene lookup returns CDR1 SGHVS and CDR2 FNYEAQ. The chain combines TRBV7-6 with TRBJ1-4; D gene unclear. The origin of this receptor is a male donor with esophageal squamous cell carcinoma. Material: normal esophageal tissue next to the tumor. CDR3 residues: CASSYHQATNEKLFF. CDR3 nucleotides: TGTGCCAGCAGCTACCACCAAGCAACTAATGAAAAACTGTTTTTT.